The next 8 T cell receptor beta chains were all read from a single sample in a study of human T cells and chemical hapten exposure (dated by TCRdb to the early 2020s). Preparation of the library involved RACE. TCRdb names NextSeq 500 as the instrument used. The public reads were quality trimmed at Q25 with fastp and then assembled into clones with MiXCR by TCRdb, keeping productive beta chains. CDR3 protein duplicates are merged, each entry listing the most common genes and DNA. Within this sample are 350,000 or so distinct CDR3 sequences, with approximately 6.3% of them counted one time only. The top ten clones comprise about 8% of the sample. What this sample's time point label stands for: patch test 1, 2 weeks after DPC sensitization. Per the publication, the treatment or condition label means: therapeutic diphenylcyclopropenone sensitization with weekly scalp DPC. The specimen comprised whole blood, sampled in connection with sensitization to the hapten diphenylcyclopropenone (DPC). The receptors shown here come from a woman younger than 30 with alopecia areata. Some clones in this sample may be carry-over from other donors' samples.

This clonotype was observed a handful of times. The chain links TRBV6-1 to TRBJ1-5; D gene ambiguous. Germline assignment: CDR1 MNHNS and CDR2 SASEGT. V was cut by 7 bases and J by 4 bases, with 14 bases left in between. The CDR3 runs 14 residues. CDR3 region: CASKPASWNQPQHF. The CDR3 region has the DNA TGTGCCAGCAAGCCTGCCAGTTGGAATCAGCCCCAGCATTTT.

This clonotype was detected only a few times. J is TRBJ1-6 and V is TRBV15; D perhaps matches TRBD1 (5 bases). Trimming took off 5 bases at V and 6 bases at J, with 17 bases between the two ends. Germline V gene lookup returns CDR1 LNHNV and CDR2 YYDKDF (reference sequence). There are 16 residues in the CDR3. CDR3 DNA sequence: TGTGCCACCAGCGCCCGGGACCCGGCGCCTAATTCACCCCTCCACTTT. This translates into CATSARDPAPNSPLHF. The full variable domain, completed using reference TRBV15 and TRBJ1-6, is DAMVIQNPRYQVTQFGKPVTLSCSQTLNHNVMYWYQQKSSQAPKLLFHYYDKDFNNEADTPDNFQSRRPNTSFCFLDIRSPGLGDTAMYLCATSARDPAPNSPLHFGNGTRLTVT.

About this clonotype itself: A much larger clone lies one base from this, so it may be a read error. The chain joins TRBV6-5 to TRBJ2-7; 11 bases align to TRBD1. V lost 8 bases, J lost 5 bases, and 11 bases stayed unmatched. The CDR3 extends over 15 amino acids. Germline V gives CDR1 MNHEY, CDR2 SVGAGI. The CDR3 is CASGSKDRGRDEQYF. CDR3 bases: TGTGCCAGCGGGTCCAAGGACAGGGGGCGTGACGAGCAGTACTTC.

There are a few counts of this clonotype. V is TRBV3-1 and J is TRBJ2-3; D is possibly TRBD2 (5 bases). The CDR3 is 16 amino acids. Between the trimmed V and J ends, which lost 8 bases and 2 bases, there was a span of 20 bases. The germline V gene has CDR1 LGHDT and CDR2 YNNKEL (reference sequence). The CDR3 coding sequence is TGTGCCAGCGGCCCTCCGGGGAGAAGTCCCACAGATACGCAGTATTTT. Translated: CASGPPGRSPTDTQYF.

This chain uses TRBV2 with TRBJ2-3; D unresolved. Germline CDR1 reads SNHLY; CDR2 reads FYNNEI. The CDR3 is 14 residues long. V lost 1 base and J lost 2, with 7 bases in between. Here the CDR3 reads CASSEGRATDTQYF. DNA for the CDR3: TGTGCCAGCAGTGAAGGGCGAGCCACAGATACGCAGTATTTT.

The chain carries TRBV7-9 and TRBJ1-1; D is undetermined. Germline CDR1 and CDR2: SEHNR and FQNEAQ (reference sequence). V lost 1 base to trimming and J lost 6 bases, with 12 bases between them. The CDR3 totals 14 residues. The CDR3 sequence: CASSLDGGRAEAFF. The CDR3, as DNA: TGTGCCAGCAGCTTAGATGGAGGGAGGGCTGAAGCTTTCTTT.

The chain is built from TRBV5-6 and TRBJ2-6; perhaps TRBD1 as D (5 bases). The CDR3 covers 20 residues. The V and J ends lost 4 bases and 0 bases respectively, with 23 bases between them. The germline V gene has CDR1 SGHDT and CDR2 YYEEEE. The CDR3 DNA reads TGTGCCAGCAGCAACGGACCCTTAACTACAGGTACCTCTGGGGCCAACGTCCTGACTTTC. Its translation is CASSNGPLTTGTSGANVLTF. Combining the CDR3 with reference TRBV5-6 and TRBJ2-6 gives the whole variable domain DAGVTQSPTHLIKTRGQQVTLRCSPKSGHDTVSWYQQALGQGPQFIFQYYEEEERQRGNFPDRFSGHQFPNYSSELNVNALLLGDSALYLCASSNGPLTTGTSGANVLTFGAGSRLTVL.

The chain carries TRBV3-1 and TRBJ2-3; no definite D call. The germline gives CDR1 LGHDT, CDR2 YNNKEL (reference sequence). Trimming pared 1 base from V and 7 bases from J, leaving 6 bases between. The CDR3 extends over 12 amino acids. The CDR3 bases are TGTGCCAGCAGCCAAGGGGTAAATACGCAGTATTTT. Translated: CASSQGVNTQYF.